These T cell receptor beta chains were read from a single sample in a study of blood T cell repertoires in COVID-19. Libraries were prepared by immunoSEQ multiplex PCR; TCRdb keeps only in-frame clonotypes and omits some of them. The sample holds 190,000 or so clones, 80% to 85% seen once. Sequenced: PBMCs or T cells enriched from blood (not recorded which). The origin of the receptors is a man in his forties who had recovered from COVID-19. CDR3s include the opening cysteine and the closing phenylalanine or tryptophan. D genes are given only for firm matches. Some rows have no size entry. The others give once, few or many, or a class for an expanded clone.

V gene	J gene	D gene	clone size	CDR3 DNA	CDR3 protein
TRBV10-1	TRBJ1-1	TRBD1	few	TGCGCCAGCAGTGAGTCCCGGGACAGGGACACTGAAGCTTTCTTT	CASSESRDRDTEAFF
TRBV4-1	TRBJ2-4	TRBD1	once	TGCGCCAGCAGCCAACCTTACAGGGGGCGAGTGGGCCAAAACATTCAGTACTTC	CASSQPYRGRVGQNIQYF
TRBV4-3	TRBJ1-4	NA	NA	TGCGCCAGCAGCCAAGAGAGTACAACTAATGAAAAACTGTTTTTT	CASSQESTTNEKLFF
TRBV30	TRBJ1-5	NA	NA	TGTGCCTGGGCTCGGTATAGCAATCAGCCCCAGCATTTT	CAWARYSNQPQHF
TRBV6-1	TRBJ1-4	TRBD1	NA	TGTGCCAGCAGTGAAGTACCGGACAGGGGTGGAGAAAAACTGTTTTTT	CASSEVPDRGGEKLFF
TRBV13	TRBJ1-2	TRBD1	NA	TGTGCCAGCAGCTACGGACAGGGGGCTGGATATGGCTACACCTTC	CASSYGQGAGYGYTF
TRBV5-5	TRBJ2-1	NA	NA	TGTGCCAGCAGTCTCGAGTCAGGGTCCTACAATGAGCAGTTCTTC	CASSLESGSYNEQFF
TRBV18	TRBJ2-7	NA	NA	TGTGCCAGCTCACCAGGCAGGGTACGGCACGAGCAGTACTTC	CASSPGRVRHEQYF
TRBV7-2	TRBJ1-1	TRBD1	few	TGTGCCAGCAGCGCAACGGACAGGGGGGCCACAGGCACTGAAGCTTTCTTT	CASSATDRGATGTEAFF
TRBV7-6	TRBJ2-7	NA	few	TGTGCCAGCAGCTTAGACTTAACCTACGAGCAGTACTTC	CASSLDLTYEQYF
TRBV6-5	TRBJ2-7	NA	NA	TGTGCCAGCCAACTGACAGGACGATACGAGCAGTACTTC	CASQLTGRYEQYF
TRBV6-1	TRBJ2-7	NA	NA	TGTGCCAGCAGTGAATTCCCTAGCGCCTCCTACGAGCAGTACTTC	CASSEFPSASYEQYF